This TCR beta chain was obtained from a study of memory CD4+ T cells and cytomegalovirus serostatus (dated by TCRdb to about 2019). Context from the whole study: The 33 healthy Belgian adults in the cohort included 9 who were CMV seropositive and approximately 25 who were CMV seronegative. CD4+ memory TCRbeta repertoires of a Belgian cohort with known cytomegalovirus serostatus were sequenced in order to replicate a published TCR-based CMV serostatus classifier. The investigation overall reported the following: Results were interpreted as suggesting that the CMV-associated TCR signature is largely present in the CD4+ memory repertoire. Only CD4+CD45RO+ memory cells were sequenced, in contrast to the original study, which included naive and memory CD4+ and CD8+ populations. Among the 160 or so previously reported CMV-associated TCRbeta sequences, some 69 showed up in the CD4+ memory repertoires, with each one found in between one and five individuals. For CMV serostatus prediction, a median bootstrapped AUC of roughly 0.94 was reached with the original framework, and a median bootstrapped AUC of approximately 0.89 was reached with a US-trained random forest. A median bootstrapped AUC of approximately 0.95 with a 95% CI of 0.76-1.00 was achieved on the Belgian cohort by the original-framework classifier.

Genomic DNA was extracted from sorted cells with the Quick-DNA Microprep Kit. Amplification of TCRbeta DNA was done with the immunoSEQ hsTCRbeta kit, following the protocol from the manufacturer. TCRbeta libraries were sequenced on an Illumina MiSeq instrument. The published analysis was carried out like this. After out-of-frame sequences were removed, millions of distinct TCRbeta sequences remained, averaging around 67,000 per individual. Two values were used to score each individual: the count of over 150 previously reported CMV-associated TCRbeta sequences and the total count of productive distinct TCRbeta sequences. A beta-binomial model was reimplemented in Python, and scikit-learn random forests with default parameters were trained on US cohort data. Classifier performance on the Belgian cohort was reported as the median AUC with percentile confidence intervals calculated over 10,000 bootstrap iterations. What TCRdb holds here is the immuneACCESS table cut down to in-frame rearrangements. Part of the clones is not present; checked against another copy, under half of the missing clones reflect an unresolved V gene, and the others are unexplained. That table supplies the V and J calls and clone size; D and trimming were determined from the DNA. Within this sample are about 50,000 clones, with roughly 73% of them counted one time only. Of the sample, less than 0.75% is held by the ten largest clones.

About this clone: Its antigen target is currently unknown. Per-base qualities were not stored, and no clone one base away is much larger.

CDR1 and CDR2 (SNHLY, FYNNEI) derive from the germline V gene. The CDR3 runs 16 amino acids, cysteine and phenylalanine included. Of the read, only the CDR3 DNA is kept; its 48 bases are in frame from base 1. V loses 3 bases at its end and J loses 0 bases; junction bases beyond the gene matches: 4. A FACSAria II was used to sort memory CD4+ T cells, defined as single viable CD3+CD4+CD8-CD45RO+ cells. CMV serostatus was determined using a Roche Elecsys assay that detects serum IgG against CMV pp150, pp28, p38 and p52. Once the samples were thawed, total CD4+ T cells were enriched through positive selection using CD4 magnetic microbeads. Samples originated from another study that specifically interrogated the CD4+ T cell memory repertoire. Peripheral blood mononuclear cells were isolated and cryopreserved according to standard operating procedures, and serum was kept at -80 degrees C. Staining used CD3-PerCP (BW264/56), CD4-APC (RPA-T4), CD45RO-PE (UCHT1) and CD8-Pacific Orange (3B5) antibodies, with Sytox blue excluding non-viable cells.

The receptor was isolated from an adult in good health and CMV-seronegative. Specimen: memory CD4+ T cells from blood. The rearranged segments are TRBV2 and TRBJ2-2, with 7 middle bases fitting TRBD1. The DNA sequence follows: TGTGCCAGCAGTGAGCTAACAGGGGCGAACACCGGGGAGCTGTTTTTT. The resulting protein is CASSELTGANTGELFF.